The 12 T cell receptor beta chains given below trace back to one sample, sequenced in a study of human T cells and chemical hapten exposure. TCRdb fed the RACE reads into MiXCR, producing one record per CDR3 protein. The sample has 95,000 or so distinct CDR3 sequences, about 10% seen once. Time point in this sample: patch test 2, 6 weeks after DPC sensitization. Specified treatment: therapeutic diphenylcyclopropenone sensitization with weekly scalp DPC. Sequencing used whole blood, obtained in connection with sensitization to the hapten diphenylcyclopropenone (DPC). Every receptor here comes from a woman between 40 and 50 years old with alopecia areata. Some clones in this sample may be carry-over from other donors' samples.

This clonotype has just a few counts. This chain uses TRBV6-2 or TRBV6-3 with TRBJ1-1; D ambiguous. CDR3 length: 13 residues. Looked up from germline, CDR1 is MNHEY and CDR2 is SVGEGT. V gave up 2 bases and J gave up 3 bases, with 7 bases separating them. The CDR3 sequence: CASSYGSYTEAFF. The CDR3 DNA follows: TGTGCCAGCAGTTACGGGTCCTACACTGAAGCTTTCTTT.

The rearrangement joins TRBV6-1 to TRBJ1-3; D unresolved. Between the trimmed V and J ends, which lost 5 bases and 0 bases, there was a span of 8 bases. CDR3 length: 14 residues. CDR1 is MNHNS, CDR2 SASEGT, per germline. The CDR3 nucleotides are TGTGCCAGCAGTTCCATGGGCTCTGGAAACACCATATATTTT. This gives the protein CASSSMGSGNTIYF.

This clonotype was recorded at least ten times. This chain connects TRBV7-2 to TRBJ2-3, with D perhaps TRBD2 (5 bases). The CDR3 totals 16 residues. Trimming pared 3 bases from V and 0 bases from J, leaving 13 bases between. Germline V gives CDR1 SGHTA, CDR2 FQGNSA. This CDR3 is CASSFSAVISTDTQYF. CDR3 coding DNA: TGTGCCAGCAGCTTTTCAGCGGTGATTAGCACAGATACGCAGTATTTT.

This clonotype was detected only a few times. This chain joins TRBV15 and TRBJ2-5; tentative D call: TRBD1 (6 bases). V lost 1 base, J lost 5 bases, and 8 bases lay in between. This CDR3 spans 13 amino acids. Germline values: CDR1 LNHNV, CDR2 YYDKDF (reference sequence). DNA for the CDR3: TGTGCCACCAGCAGAGGTGACAGGGAGACCCAGTACTTC. Its protein is CATSRGDRETQYF.

The gene calls are TRBV28 and TRBJ1-6; TRBD1 matches at 7 bases. J gave up 7 bases and V 6 bases, and 3 bases lay outside the gene matches. The CDR3 contains 13 residues. CDR1 and CDR2 from the germline V gene are MDHEN and SYDVKM. The DNA of the CDR3 is TGTGCCAGCAGATCAGGGGGGAATTCACCCCTCCACTTT. Encoded protein: CASRSGGNSPLHF.

In its sample, this clonotype was seen many times. This chain uses TRBV4-2 with TRBJ2-2; D possibly corresponds to TRBD2 (6 bases). CDR1 is LGHNA and CDR2 is YNFKEQ in the germline V gene. The CDR3 covers 17 residues. Trimming took off 0 bases at V and 6 bases at J, with 17 bases between the two ends. The CDR3 nucleotides read TGTGCCAGCAGCCAAGAGGGACGACTAGAACGGTCCGGGGAGCTGTTTTTT. Protein product: CASSQEGRLERSGELFF.

This clonotype was seen at least ten times. The chain joins TRBV2 to TRBJ1-3; the D gene is possibly TRBD1 (5 bases). The CDR3 covers 15 residues. Germline CDR1 is SNHLY and CDR2 is FYNNEI. V was pared by 6 bases and J by 2 bases, with 14 bases between. CDR3 amino acids: CASSRIGGTGNTIYF. The CDR3 DNA follows: TGTGCCAGCAGCCGAATCGGGGGGACTGGAAACACCATATATTTT.

This chain links TRBV7-2 with TRBJ2-7; unclear D gene. This CDR3 comprises 14 residues. Germline V gives CDR1 SGHTA, CDR2 FQGNSA. The V end was cut by 0 bases, the J end by 6 bases, with 12 bases between. CDR3 sequence: CASSLAGQALEQYF. The DNA of the CDR3 is TGTGCCAGCAGCTTAGCGGGTCAGGCCCTCGAGCAGTACTTC.

This clonotype was counted only a few times. V gene TRBV7-2 combines with J gene TRBJ2-5, with D perhaps TRBD2 (6 bases). This CDR3 has 14 amino acids. Germline CDR1 is SGHTA and CDR2 is FQGNSA. V lost 5 bases and J lost 5, with 15 bases in between. This CDR3 is CASSRRGPTETQYF. The DNA for the CDR3 is TGTGCCAGCAGCCGGAGGGGACCCACGGAGACCCAGTACTTC.

V and J are TRBV6-5 and TRBJ1-6; unclear D gene. The germline V gene encodes CDR1 MNHEY and CDR2 SVGAGI. Trimming removed 2 bases at V and 7 bases at J, with 12 bases between. This CDR3 region has 15 residues. CDR3 sequence reads: CASSYRQKGNSPLHF. In DNA form, the CDR3 reads TGTGCCAGCAGTTACCGCCAAAAAGGGAATTCACCCCTCCACTTT.

In its sample, this clonotype was seen many times. CDR3 nucleotides: TGTGCCAGCAGTGGATTCCGGGACAGCTCCTACGAGCAGTACTTC. As protein: CASSGFRDSSYEQYF. This chain links TRBV28 with TRBJ2-7; 7 positions agree with TRBD1. CDR1 and CDR2 from the germline V gene are MDHEN and SYDVKM. Trimming at V came to 5 bases and at J to 0 bases, leaving 7 bases not matched to a gene. The CDR3 spans 15 residues.

J is TRBJ1-4 and V is TRBV20-1; TRBD1 is a possible D gene (5 bases). V lost 6 bases, J lost 3 bases, and 11 bases lay in between. CDR3 length equals 13 residues. The V gene's germline CDR1 is DFQATT and CDR2 SNEGSKA (reference sequence). The CDR3 DNA is TGCAGTGCGAGACAGATCGCTAATGAAAAACTGTTTTTT. Residues: CSARQIANEKLFF.